The rows below give T cell receptor beta chains drawn from one sample of a study of blood T cell repertoires in COVID-19. Sequencing used immunoSEQ multiplex PCR; TCRdb keeps in-frame clones, though not all of them. The sample yields approximately 230,000 clones, almost 85% seen once. What was sequenced was PBMCs or T cells enriched from blood (not recorded which). The receptors were sampled from a man in his forties who had recovered from COVID-19. Both conserved end residues are part of each CDR3. The D gene is left open where the match is weak. Clone size is not always given. Where it is, it says once, few, many or a class for expanded clones.

j_gene	abundance	v_gene	d_gene	CDR3nt	CDR3aa
TRBJ2-1	.	TRBV5-1	TRBD2	TGCGCCAGCAGCTCCACTGGACTAGCCGGCGATGAGCAGTTCTTC	CASSSTGLAGDEQFF
TRBJ1-1	.	TRBV2	.	TGTGCCAGCGGGATTGGGAGGGAGCGATCTGAAGCTTTCTTT	CASGIGRERSEAFF
TRBJ1-3	.	TRBV5-1	.	TGCGCCAGCAGCTTGGAGGGCAGGGCATCTGGAAACACCATATATTTT	CASSLEGRASGNTIYF
TRBJ1-4	.	TRBV9	TRBD1	TGTGCCAGCAGCGTAGTGGGGTCCAGGGGGGAAAAACTGTTTTTT	CASSVVGSRGEKLFF
TRBJ2-2	.	TRBV10-1	.	TGCGCCAGCAGTAACGACTATCTGAACACCGGGGAGCTGTTTTTT	CASSNDYLNTGELFF
TRBJ2-1	.	TRBV2	.	TGTGCCAGCAGCCTCAAAGACTGGATCTCCTACAATGAGCAGTTCTTC	CASSLKDWISYNEQFF
TRBJ2-7	.	TRBV30	.	TGTGCCTGCCTAACAGGGGCGGGGTACGAGCAGTACTTC	CACLTGAGYEQYF
TRBJ2-7	.	TRBV5-1	.	TGCGCCAGCAGCTATGGACATGGCTCCTACGAGCAGTACTTC	CASSYGHGSYEQYF
TRBJ1-4	once	TRBV6-5	.	TGTGCCAGCAGTTACAAGGGAGGGGTGCTTGAAAAACTGTTTTTT	CASSYKGGVLEKLFF
TRBJ2-3	once	TRBV7-3	.	TGTGCCAGCAGCTCCGAGTGGGATACGCAGTATTTT	CASSSEWDTQYF
TRBJ2-3	once	TRBV5-1	TRBD1	TGCGCCAGCAGCTTGGGACAGGGACGCACAGATACGCAGTATTTT	CASSLGQGRTDTQYF
TRBJ2-1	.	TRBV24-1	.	TGTGCCACTAGCGAAACCTACAATGAGCAGTTCTTC	CATSETYNEQFF
TRBJ2-3	few	TRBV5-4	TRBD2	TGTGCCAGCAGCCCAGATAGCGGGGGCACAGATACGCAGTATTTT	CASSPDSGGTDTQYF
TRBJ1-1	.	TRBV2	TRBD1	TGTGCCATCGGGACAGCGAACACTGAAGCTTTCTTT	CAIGTANTEAFF
TRBJ1-1	.	TRBV27	.	TGTGCCAGCAGTCCCAGGGTCGGCGTGGGTACTGAAGCTTTCTTT	CASSPRVGVGTEAFF
TRBJ2-7	.	TRBV7-9	TRBD1	TGTGCCAGCAGCGAGAGAGGGGGCAGGGACGAGCAGTACTTC	CASSERGGRDEQYF
TRBJ1-2	.	TRBV29-1	TRBD1	TGCAGCGTCGGGACAGCTAACTATGGCTACACCTTC	CSVGTANYGYTF
TRBJ1-2	.	TRBV4-3	.	TGCGCCAGCAGCCAAGTTACGGGGGGTGGCTACACCTTC	CASSQVTGGGYTF
TRBJ2-4	.	TRBV10-1	TRBD1	TGCGCCAGCAGTGAAGGGACAGGGGGTAGAAACATTCAGTACTTC	CASSEGTGGRNIQYF
TRBJ2-1	.	TRBV15	.	TGTGCCACCAGCAGAGATCCCATTGCGCGAGAGCAGTTCTTC	CATSRDPIAREQFF
TRBJ1-1	.	TRBV28	TRBD1	TGTGCCAGCAGTTTCCTTCAGGGGGCGGCTTTCTTT	CASSFLQGAAFF
TRBJ2-2	.	TRBV29-1	TRBD1	TGCAGCGTCCAATGGACAGGGAACACCGGGGAGCTGTTTTTT	CSVQWTGNTGELFF
TRBJ2-7	medium-sized	TRBV15	.	TGTGCCACCAGCACGGAGGGGGGGCCCTACGAGCAGTACTTC	CATSTEGGPYEQYF
TRBJ1-1	.	TRBV3-1/TRBV3-2	TRBD1	TGTGCCAGCAGAGGGACAGGAGGAAGAACTGAAGCTTTCTTT	CASRGTGGRTEAFF
TRBJ2-5	.	TRBV30	TRBD2	TGTGCCTGGAGGCTAGCGGGGGGCCCTCCGGCTACCCAGTACTTC	CAWRLAGGPPATQYF
TRBJ1-5	few	TRBV21-1	.	TGTGCCAGCAGCAAAAACCTCGGGGGGGGCGCTTCTTGTCAGCCCCAGCATTTT	CASSKNLGGGASCQPQHF
TRBJ1-2	.	TRBV28	.	TGTGCCAGCAGTTTACAGGCCTACTATGGCTACACCTTC	CASSLQAYYGYTF
TRBJ2-5	once	TRBV6-5	TRBD1	TGTGCCAGCAGTTCCAGGGGGCTCTGGGAGACCCAGTACTTC	CASSSRGLWETQYF
TRBJ2-5	.	TRBV2	TRBD2	TGTGCCAGCAGTGAAAGTAGCGGGAGGAACCAAGAGACCCAGTACTTC	CASSESSGRNQETQYF
TRBJ1-5	once	TRBV28	.	TGTGCCAGCAGTTTGACTGGGGGCGGATTTCAGCCCCAGCATTTT	CASSLTGGGFQPQHF
TRBJ1-1	.	TRBV7-3	TRBD1	TGTGCCAGCAGCTCGGGACAGCCGGGGACTGAAGCTTTCTTT	CASSSGQPGTEAFF
TRBJ2-2	.	TRBV7-8	.	TGTGCCAGCAGCTTCGGGTCTCCCACCGGGGAGCTGTTTTTT	CASSFGSPTGELFF
TRBJ2-7	.	TRBV3-1/TRBV3-2	TRBD1	TGTGCCAGCAGCCAGGCTGGGACAGGATCCTACGAGCAGTACTTC	CASSQAGTGSYEQYF
TRBJ2-5	once	TRBV12-3/TRBV12-4	.	TGTGCCAGCAGTTCAGGGATTGAAGAGACCCAGTACTTC	CASSSGIEETQYF
TRBJ1-1	.	TRBV15	.	TGTGCCACCGAGGAGGCCACTGAAGCTTTCTTT	CATEEATEAFF
TRBJ2-7	.	TRBV4-1	.	TGCGCCAGCAGCCTGGCCGCCGGGGTCCCGAACTACGAGCAGTACTTC	CASSLAAGVPNYEQYF
TRBJ1-1	.	TRBV18	TRBD1	TGTGCCAGCTCCCGGGACAGCTTCATGAACACTGAAGCTTTCTTT	CASSRDSFMNTEAFF
TRBJ1-1	.	TRBV5-1	.	TGCGCCAGCAGCTTGGGCCCGACTTTCGGGAGTGAAGCTTTCTTT	CASSLGPTFGSEAFF
TRBJ2-6	.	TRBV5-1	.	TGCGCCAGCCGGACTTCTTACTCTGGGGCCAACGTCCTGACTTTC	CASRTSYSGANVLTF
TRBJ1-5	.	TRBV7-9	.	TGTGCCAGCAGCTTAGGTACAGGGTTCAATCAGCCCCAGCATTTT	CASSLGTGFNQPQHF
TRBJ2-1	.	TRBV18	.	TGTGCCAGCTCACCCGGAGTGGTCTCCTACAATGAGCAGTTCTTC	CASSPGVVSYNEQFF
TRBJ1-4	.	TRBV28	TRBD1	TGTGCCAGCTCGTGGGCCCGACAGGGGGTCGAAAAACTGTTTTTT	CASSWARQGVEKLFF
TRBJ2-3	once	TRBV9	TRBD2	TGTGCCAGCAGCTTTACTAGCGGCCAGAGCACAGATACGCAGTATTTT	CASSFTSGQSTDTQYF
TRBJ2-7	.	TRBV3-1/TRBV3-2	TRBD1	TGTGCCAGCAGCGCACAGGGGGCAAGCTCCTACGAGCAGTACTTC	CASSAQGASSYEQYF
TRBJ1-5	.	TRBV19	TRBD1	TGTGCCAGTAGTCACACAGGGGGGTATCAGCCCCAGCATTTT	CASSHTGGYQPQHF
TRBJ2-7	.	TRBV11-2	TRBD1	TGTGCCAGCAGCGTGGGACAGTCCTACGAGCAGTACTTC	CASSVGQSYEQYF
TRBJ1-3	.	TRBV9	.	TGTGCCAGCACCTCCGGACTTTCTCCCTGGGCTGGAAACACCATATATTTT	CASTSGLSPWAGNTIYF
TRBJ2-5	.	TRBV4-3	.	TGCGCCAGCAGCCAAGGTCTTAAGGGAAGCGGTTGGTCAGAGACCCAGTACTTC	CASSQGLKGSGWSETQYF
TRBJ2-3	many	TRBV3-1/TRBV3-2	.	TGTGCCAGCAGCCCCTACAGAAATACGCAGTATTTT	CASSPYRNTQYF
TRBJ2-7	.	TRBV11-2	TRBD1	TGTGCCAGCAGCTTAGGGGGATCCGGGACAGGGTCCTACGAGCAGTACTTC	CASSLGGSGTGSYEQYF
TRBJ2-2	few	TRBV11-2	.	TGTGCCAGCAGCTTAAGGGGTGGGACCGGGGAGCTGTTTTTT	CASSLRGGTGELFF
TRBJ1-1	.	TRBV7-9	.	TGTGCCAGCAGCCTCAGTGAGAACACTGAAGCTTTCTTT	CASSLSENTEAFF
TRBJ2-3	.	TRBV2	.	TGTGCCAGCAGCGGAGGACTGTTCTTGGGCACAGATACGCAGTATTTT	CASSGGLFLGTDTQYF
TRBJ2-2	.	TRBV5-5	TRBD2	TGTGCCAGCAGCCCCGGGGGGGCGGGGGCCGGGGAGCTGTTTTTT	CASSPGGAGAGELFF
TRBJ2-7	.	TRBV25-1	.	TGTGCCAGCAGACGAGGACAGATCTACGAGCAGTACTTC	CASRRGQIYEQYF